A single sample gave rise to the 6 T cell receptor delta chains below, sequenced in a study of gamma-delta T cells after stem cell transplantation. TCRdb re-processed the RT-PCR reads via CATT. The data hold some 2,900 delta-chain clones, with roughly 1.4% observed a single time. What was sequenced was gamma-delta T cells. These receptors were obtained from a human donor. It is not recorded whose cells these are; they may come from a transplant donor.

Concerning this clone itself: A far larger clone is off by one base, so a read error is likely. This chain connects TRDV2 to TRDJ1, with D perhaps TRDD2 (5 bases). The CDR3 covers 16 residues. V lost 3 bases, J lost 7 bases, and 23 bases lay in between. Per the germline V gene, CDR1 is GEAIGNYY and CDR2 is EKD. CDR3 residues: CACDALQTSTGPKLIF. In DNA, the CDR3 is TGTGCCTGTGACGCCCTACAGACCAGTACGGGGCCTAAACTCATCTTT.

This clone turned up a few times. It may be a read error: a sequence one base away is much more abundant. This chain uses TRDV1 with TRDJ1; D perhaps matches TRDD2 (6 bases). The germline gives CDR1 TSWWSYY, CDR2 QGS. CDR3 length: 20 residues. This CDR3 reads CALGELSYPWVSWTCDKPIF. In nucleotides, the CDR3 is TGTGCTCTTGGGGAACTATCCTACCCATGGGTGTCCTGGACCTGCGATAAACCCATCTTT.

This clone is medium-sized in the sample. The chain is built from TRDV2 and TRDJ1, with 13 nucleotides matching TRDD3. The CDR3 is made up of 18 amino acids. After removal of 0 bases from V and 1 base from J, the junction contained 7 bases not matched to a gene. Germline CDR1 and CDR2: GEAIGNYY and EKD. CDR3 region: CACDTILGDTRGTDKLIF. CDR3 nucleotides: TGTGCCTGTGACACCATACTGGGGGATACGCGGGGCACCGATAAACTCATCTTT.

By frequency in the sample, this clone is large. The gene calls are TRDV2 and TRDJ1, with 8 bases identical to TRDD3. Losses at the gene ends were 1 base for V and 9 bases for J; bases not matched to a gene: 18. The CDR3 is 17 amino acids. CDR1 GEAIGNYY and CDR2 EKD come from the germline V gene. The CDR3 bases are TGTGCCTGTGACACGCTGGGGGAGACCCCCCTAAAAAGGGAACTCATCTTT. Translating it yields CACDTLGETPLKRELIF.

Relative to its sample, this clone is large. The sample has other DNA sequences that encode this CDR3 too. V is TRDV2 and J is TRDJ2; 13 bases align to TRDD3. This CDR3 spans 17 amino acids. The V and J ends lost 0 bases and 6 bases, in that order; junction bases with no gene match: 6. The germline V gene encodes CDR1 GEAIGNYY and CDR2 EKD. The chain's CDR3 is CACDTLTGGYGAAQLFF. The CDR3 coding sequence is TGTGCCTGTGACACCCTCACTGGGGGATACGGGGCAGCACAACTCTTCTTT.

Details on this clone: The TCRdb record carries a much larger clone's protein, which differs from this DNA's translation at residue 5; a read error is the likely cause, and the protein listed here is the DNA translation. The chain employs TRDV2 and TRDJ1; 13 nucleotides align to TRDD3. In germline, CDR1 is GEAIGNYY, CDR2 EKD. V lost 3 bases, J lost 0 bases, and 12 bases stayed unmatched. The CDR3 is made up of 19 amino acids. CDR3 DNA: TGTGCCTGTGACCTAGTACTGGGGGATACGCCTTTGTACACCGATAAACTCATCTTT. Protein product: CACDLVLGDTPLYTDKLIF.